The rows below give T cell receptor beta chains drawn from one sample of a study of T cell responses to AZD1222 COVID-19 vaccine. Profiling relied on immunoSEQ multiplex PCR, and the TCRdb table lists in-frame clones only, not all of them. The sample yields around 130,000 clones, roughly 87% seen once. The sequencing here drew on peripheral blood, taken 28 days after the second AZD1222 dose. All receptors come from an adult who received the AZD1222 COVID-19 vaccine. CDR3s include the opening cysteine and the closing phenylalanine or tryptophan. D genes are given only for firm matches. Rows give clone size only sometimes, using once, few, many, or a class for an expanded clone.

>once|TRBJ2-5|TRBV5-5|NA
CASSDLSGGETQYF
TGTGCCAGCAGCGACCTAAGTGGTGGGGAGACCCAGTACTTC
>NA|TRBJ2-3|TRBV5-1|TRBD2
CASSAWTSGGADTQYF
TGCGCCAGCAGCGCGTGGACTAGCGGGGGCGCAGATACGCAGTATTTT
>NA|TRBJ1-1|TRBV2|TRBD1
CASSGDRGTEAFF
TGTGCCAGCAGCGGGGACAGGGGAACTGAAGCTTTCTTT
>NA|TRBJ1-5|TRBV12-3/TRBV12-4|NA
CASSRQDNQPQHF
TGTGCCAGCAGCCGACAGGACAATCAGCCCCAGCATTTT
>once|TRBJ1-5|TRBV6-2/TRBV6-3|TRBD1
CASSDRVQPQHF
TGTGCCAGCAGTGACAGGGTACAGCCCCAGCATTTT
>NA|TRBJ2-2|TRBV15|NA
CATSREQISDELFF
TGTGCCACCAGCAGAGAGCAGATCTCCGACGAGCTGTTTTTT
>NA|TRBJ1-1|TRBV5-4|NA
CASSLEGRNTEAFF
TGTGCCAGCAGCTTGGAAGGGAGGAACACTGAAGCTTTCTTT
>NA|TRBJ1-2|TRBV4-2|NA
CASSQPVNYGYTF
TGTGCCAGCAGCCAACCAGTCAACTATGGCTACACCTTC
>NA|TRBJ2-2|TRBV7-9|NA
CASSLWRAGELFF
TGTGCCAGCAGCTTATGGCGGGCCGGGGAGCTGTTTTTT
>NA|TRBJ2-3|TRBV2|NA
CASSLLGTQYF
TGTGCCAGCAGTCTTCTGGGTACGCAGTATTTT
>NA|TRBJ2-2|TRBV1|NA
CTSSQVPPGQVNTGELFF
TGCACCAGCAGCCAAGTACCTCCGGGACAGGTGAACACCGGGGAGCTGTTTTTT
>NA|TRBJ1-1|TRBV2|TRBD1
CASSRGLNTEAFF
TGTGCCAGCAGCAGGGGGCTGAACACTGAAGCTTTCTTT
>NA|TRBJ1-1|TRBV21-1|NA
CAPGEGRAFF
TGTGCTCCCGGGGAGGGCCGGGCTTTCTTT
>few|TRBJ1-2|TRBV11-2|NA
CASSSGAKAPF
TGTGCCAGCAGCTCCGGGGCCAAAGCTCCCTTC